Sequencing of this T cell receptor beta chain was carried out in a study of shared clonotypes between healthy human individuals. Study-level findings and limits: The small donor group covered limited genetic and exposure diversity. A few donors showed sharing of approximately 5% of naive CD4 clonotypes.

Repertoires were generated with immunoSEQ multiplex PCR, while TCRdb's copy carries only in-frame clones and drops some. The profile shows about 2.3 million clones, 80% to 95% of them singletons. CDR3 length: 13 amino acids. Germline values: CDR1 SQVTM, CDR2 ANQGSEA. Between the trimmed V and J ends, which lost 4 bases and 3 bases, there was a span of 11 bases. Remarks on this clone: Its matching antigen is unknown.

The chain has TRBV29-1 and TRBJ2-3; TRBD2 is a possible D gene (6 bases). The origin of this receptor is a young man in good health. Some clones in this sample may be carry-over from other donors' samples. The sequenced sample was naive CD4+ T cells from PBMCs. Subset defined: CD45RA+ positively selected. CDR3 sequence reads: CSVGGLMTDTQYF. The CDR3 DNA sequence: TGCAGCGTTGGGGGACTGATGACAGATACGCAGTATTTT.